The 6 T cell receptor beta chains presented below share a single source sample, sequenced in a study of T cells after yellow fever vaccination (dated by TCRdb to about 2019). Library creation used 5' RACE. The listed sequencing device is Illumina NovaSeq 6000. The public reads were run again by TCRdb, first through fastp at Q25 and then through MiXCR, and only productive beta chains were kept. Rows merge per CDR3 protein into single entries with the most common DNA and genes. This sample comprises around 310,000 distinct CDR3 sequences, roughly 4% of them detected only once. Of the sample, 24% falls within the top ten clones. Taken with the paper, the label for treatment or condition translates to: live attenuated yellow fever vaccine strain. This specimen consisted of PBMCs, obtained 5 days after the yellow fever booster vaccination. These TCRs come from a man between 18 and 35 years old who received the YFV17D yellow fever vaccine.

This clonotype turned up a few times. This chain links TRBV6-5 with TRBJ1-6; 8 nucleotides match TRBD1. Per the germline V gene, CDR1 is MNHEY and CDR2 is SVGAGI. The CDR3 is 17 amino acids. Trimming cost V 0 bases and J 9 bases; bases outside gene matches: 10. DNA for the CDR3: TGTGCCAGCAGTTACTCGATGCTCGGGACAGGTGGTTCACCCCTCCACTTT. It codes for CASSYSMLGTGGSPLHF.

The rearrangement uses TRBV2 and TRBJ2-6, with D tentatively TRBD1 (5 bases). This CDR3 has 15 amino acids. Germline V lookup: CDR1 SNHLY, CDR2 FYNNEI. Trimming left V 9 bases short and J 0 bases short, with 12 bases between. The DNA for the CDR3 is TGTGCCAGTCAACTCAGGGACTCTGGGGCCAACGTCCTGACTTTC. Residues: CASQLRDSGANVLTF.

This clonotype turned up a few times. This CDR3 reads CASREGAGPSYEQYF. The DNA for the CDR3 is TGTGCCAGCAGGGAGGGGGCGGGGCCCTCCTACGAGCAGTACTTC. The chain recombines TRBV6-1 with TRBJ2-7, with a possible D match to TRBD1 (7 bases). Trimming stripped 6 bases from V and 0 bases from J, with 15 bases between. The CDR3 runs 15 residues. Germline CDR1 MNHNS, CDR2 SASEGT.

This clonotype was counted ten times or more. This chain connects TRBV30 to TRBJ2-7, with D perhaps TRBD1 (5 bases). Germline V gives CDR1 GTSNPN, CDR2 SVGIG (reference sequence). The CDR3 has 15 residues. The V end lost 5 bases, the J end lost 4 bases, and 21 bases lay between the germline ends. Here the CDR3 reads CAWQPGQGIVYEQYF. CDR3 in DNA: TGTGCCTGGCAGCCCGGGCAGGGCATCGTTTACGAGCAGTACTTC.

Many counts were recorded for this clonotype. The chain joins TRBV7-9 to TRBJ1-3; a possible D gene is TRBD1 (5 bases). The germline CDR1 and CDR2 sequences are SEHNR and FQNEAQ (reference sequence). The CDR3 has 15 residues. The V and J ends lost 2 bases and 7 bases respectively, with 15 bases between them. CDR3 DNA sequence: TGTGCCAGCAGCTTACGCCAGGGCCGTCGGAACACCATATATTTT. This codes for CASSLRQGRRNTIYF.

This clonotype has more than one count but fewer than ten. This chain links TRBV7-2 with TRBJ1-2; the D gene is possibly TRBD1 (5 bases). This CDR3 contains 13 residues. CDR1 and CDR2 (germline): SGHTA, FQGNSA. V was trimmed by 3 bases and J by 6 bases, leaving 11 bases between them. CDR3 region: CASSLAGKHGYTF. The CDR3 nucleotides are TGTGCCAGCAGCTTGGCAGGGAAGCATGGCTACACCTTC.